These T cell receptor beta chains were read from a single sample in a study of T cell changes during pregnancy in multiple sclerosis. Data came from immunoSEQ multiplex PCR; TCRdb stores just in-frame clones and leaves some out. The table shows 100,000 or so clones, with 90% to 95% occurring only once. The starting material was peripheral blood, obtained before pregnancy. Source of these receptors: a female donor with multiple sclerosis, enrolled in a pregnancy study. The CDR3 runs from the conserved cysteine through the conserved F or W. The order of the fields is CDR3 length, V gene, J gene, clone size, D gene, CDR3 DNA, CDR3 protein. The D gene is left open where the match is weak. The listing skips clone size in some rows; elsewhere it reads once, few, many or a size class.

>15|TRBV5-4|TRBJ2-3|.|TRBD1
TGTGCCAGCAGCCCCGGGACAGCTAGCACAGATACGCAGTATTTT
CASSPGTASTDTQYF
>18|TRBV4-1|TRBJ2-1|.|TRBD1
TGCGCCAGCAGCCAAAGTCCCGGGACAGGGAACTCCTACAATGAGCAGTTCTTC
CASSQSPGTGNSYNEQFF
>14|TRBV7-2|TRBJ1-2|.|.
TGTGCCAGCAGCTTTCGACAGGTGACTTATGGCTACACCTTC
CASSFRQVTYGYTF
>15|TRBV5-1|TRBJ2-7|.|.
TGCGCCAGCACGATTGGCAGCGGAGCCGCCTACGAGCAGTACTTC
CASTIGSGAAYEQYF
>11|TRBV5-1|TRBJ2-7|.|.
TGCGCCAGCACGGGAGACTACGAGCAGTACTTC
CASTGDYEQYF
>14|TRBV7-9|TRBJ1-2|.|TRBD1
TGTGCCAGCAGCCCCCCCCACAGGGGGCAAGGCTACACCTTC
CASSPPHRGQGYTF
>17|TRBV5-6|TRBJ1-3|few|.
TGTGCCAGCAGCTTTCCTGACCCAGGTCGCTCTGGAAACACCATATATTTT
CASSFPDPGRSGNTIYF
>17|TRBV4-1|TRBJ2-7|.|TRBD2
TGCGCCAGCAGCCAGGACCAGGGACTAGCAGGCTACTACGAGCAGTACTTC
CASSQDQGLAGYYEQYF
>14|TRBV19|TRBJ2-7|.|TRBD1
TGTGCCAGTAGTCCTTGGGACAGGTCTTACGAGCAGTACTTC
CASSPWDRSYEQYF
>13|TRBV14|TRBJ1-1|.|.
TGTGCCAGCAGCCCTCAGTTATCCACTGAAGCTTTCTTT
CASSPQLSTEAFF
>12|TRBV6-1|TRBJ2-7|.|.
TGTGCCAGCAGCTCAGGGGTCTACGAGCAGTACTTC
CASSSGVYEQYF
>15|TRBV19|TRBJ2-5|.|TRBD2
TGTGCCAGTAGTGGGACTAGCGGGAGAGCAGAGACCCAGTACTTC
CASSGTSGRAETQYF
>15|TRBV5-4|TRBJ1-5|.|TRBD1
TGTGCCAGCAGCCAGGACCCGGGACAGCATCAGCCCCAGCATTTT
CASSQDPGQHQPQHF
>17|TRBV14|TRBJ1-1|.|.
TGTGCCAGCAGCCAAGATCACGGGATTGCAGGGAACACTGAAGCTTTCTTT
CASSQDHGIAGNTEAFF
>15|TRBV14|TRBJ2-7|.|TRBD2
TGTGCCAGCAGCCATTACCTGCTAGCGGGAGCCGAGCAGTACTTC
CASSHYLLAGAEQYF
>15|TRBV7-6|TRBJ1-5|.|.
TGTGCCAGCAGTTTTAGAAGACAGAGCAATCAGCCCCAGCATTTT
CASSFRRQSNQPQHF
>13|TRBV25-1|TRBJ1-2|.|.
TGTGCCAGCAGTGAACACTCTAACTATGGCTACACCTTC
CASSEHSNYGYTF
>14|TRBV6-5|TRBJ2-7|.|.
TGTGCCAGCAGCCCCTTGACAGGCACCTACGAGCAGTACTTC
CASSPLTGTYEQYF
>12|TRBV29-1|TRBJ2-7|.|.
TGCAGCGTTGAAGATCAGATTTACGAGCAGTACTTC
CSVEDQIYEQYF
>15|TRBV28|TRBJ2-7|.|.
TGTGCCAGCAGTTATAGCGACGCCACGGCCTACGAGCAGTACTTC
CASSYSDATAYEQYF
>15|TRBV7-7|TRBJ2-2|.|TRBD2
TGTGCCAGCAGCAGTAGCGGGAGTAATTCCGGGGAGCTGTTTTTT
CASSSSGSNSGELFF
>16|TRBV2|TRBJ2-1|.|TRBD2
TGTGCCAGCAGGGGACTAGCGGGAGTGAAGGCAAATGAGCAGTTCTTC
CASRGLAGVKANEQFF
>18|TRBV5-1|TRBJ2-1|.|TRBD2
TGCGCCAGCAGCTTGTCGGGGCTAGCGGGGGGCCCCTACAATGAGCAGTTCTTC
CASSLSGLAGGPYNEQFF
>17|TRBV5-1|TRBJ2-1|once|TRBD2
TGCGCCAGCAGCTCCCCCCTAAGGACTAGCGGGAGGAATGAGCAGTTCTTC
CASSSPLRTSGRNEQFF
>15|TRBV6-4|TRBJ1-1|.|TRBD1
TGTGCCAGCAGTCCGGGGGCAGGGGGTAACACTGAAGCTTTCTTT
CASSPGAGGNTEAFF
>15|TRBV29-1|TRBJ2-1|.|TRBD1
TGCAGCGTTGGGGGTGACAGGGGGCTCTACAATGAGCAGTTCTTC
CSVGGDRGLYNEQFF
>15|TRBV19|TRBJ2-3|.|.
TGTGCCAGTAGTATGGGACGGGGGAGGACAGATACGCAGTATTTT
CASSMGRGRTDTQYF
>14|TRBV6-4|TRBJ1-5|.|.
TGTGCCAGCAGTCTAAACAGCCAGGGTCAGCCCCAGCATTTT
CASSLNSQGQPQHF
>16|TRBV15|TRBJ2-2|.|.
TGTGCCACCAGCAGGACCAGGGAGGCGAACACCGGGGAGCTGTTTTTT
CATSRTREANTGELFF
>15|TRBV10-2|TRBJ2-2|.|TRBD1
TGCGCCAGCAGGGAACCGGGACAGGGGTTCGGGGAGCTGTTTTTT
CASREPGQGFGELFF
>16|TRBV4-3|TRBJ1-5|.|TRBD1
TGCGCCAGCAGCCAAGATCGGGGGACAGAGAATCAGCCCCAGCATTTT
CASSQDRGTENQPQHF
>15|TRBV4-2|TRBJ2-1|.|TRBD2
TGTGCCAGCAGCCCGACGGGACTAGCCGGCAATGAGCAGTTCTTC
CASSPTGLAGNEQFF
>15|TRBV7-9|TRBJ2-1|.|TRBD1
TGTGCCAGCAGCATCGGGTGGGACAGGGGCCATGAGCAGTTCTTC
CASSIGWDRGHEQFF
>16|TRBV28|TRBJ2-3|.|TRBD2
TGTGCCAGCAGTGACCATAGCGGGTCTTCCACAGATACGCAGTATTTT
CASSDHSGSSTDTQYF
>12|TRBV19|TRBJ2-3|.|.
TGTGCCAGCCGGACAGGCACAGATACGCAGTATTTT
CASRTGTDTQYF
>15|TRBV5-5|TRBJ2-2|.|.
TGTGCCAGCAGCTTGGTGGGGGCGAGCACCGGGGAGCTGTTTTTT
CASSLVGASTGELFF
>12|TRBV5-1|TRBJ1-2|.|.
TGCGCCAGCAGCTTGGCCGGGGTTCGCTACACCTTC
CASSLAGVRYTF
>14|TRBV9|TRBJ1-2|.|TRBD1
TGTGCCAGCAGCGTAGGGGGGGGACAGGGTACTGTCACCTTC
CASSVGGGQGTVTF
>19|TRBV27|TRBJ2-3|.|TRBD2
TGTGCCAGCAGTTCCTCGATGGGTAGCGGGAGGGATAGCGCAGATACGCAGTATTTT
CASSSSMGSGRDSADTQYF
>14|TRBV6-1|TRBJ2-6|.|.
TGTGCCAGCAGTGACAACTCTGGGGCCAACGTCCTGACTTTC
CASSDNSGANVLTF
>13|TRBV30|TRBJ1-5|.|.
TGTGCCTGGAGTCCGGGGTTTAATCAGCCCCAGCATTTT
CAWSPGFNQPQHF
>14|TRBV29-1|TRBJ2-7|.|.
TGCAGCGTAGGCTACCCCGGGACAAGGTACGAGCAGTACTTC
CSVGYPGTRYEQYF
>17|TRBV28|TRBJ1-5|.|TRBD1
TGTGCCAGCAGCCCAACGGGACAGGGGAACAGCAATCAGCCCCAGCATTTT
CASSPTGQGNSNQPQHF
>15|TRBV12-5|TRBJ2-3|.|TRBD1
TGTGCTAGTGGATTGGGGACGACAGGGTCAGATACGCAGTATTTT
CASGLGTTGSDTQYF
>13|TRBV19|TRBJ1-2|.|TRBD1
TGTGCCGCCGGCGACAGGGGGCACTATGGCTACACCTTC
CAAGDRGHYGYTF
>13|TRBV19|TRBJ2-1|.|TRBD2
TGTGCCAGTGAAGCGGGAGGTTATAATGAGCAGTTCTTC
CASEAGGYNEQFF
>13|TRBV5-4|TRBJ2-1|.|TRBD2
TGTGCCAGCAGGCGGGAGAGCGACAATGAGCAGTTCTTC
CASRRESDNEQFF